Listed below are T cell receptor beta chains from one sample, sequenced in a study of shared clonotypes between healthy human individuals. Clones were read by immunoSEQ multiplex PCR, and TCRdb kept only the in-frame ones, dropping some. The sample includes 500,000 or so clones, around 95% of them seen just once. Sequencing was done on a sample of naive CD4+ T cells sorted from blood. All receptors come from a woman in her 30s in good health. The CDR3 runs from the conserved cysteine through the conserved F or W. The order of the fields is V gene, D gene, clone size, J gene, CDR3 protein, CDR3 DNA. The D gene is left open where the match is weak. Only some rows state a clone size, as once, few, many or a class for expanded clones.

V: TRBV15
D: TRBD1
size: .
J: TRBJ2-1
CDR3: CATSRWDSSYNEQFF
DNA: TGTGCCACCAGCAGGTGGGACAGTTCCTACAATGAGCAGTTCTTC

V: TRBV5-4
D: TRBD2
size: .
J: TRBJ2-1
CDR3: CASSLGTSASWNEQFF
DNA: TGTGCCAGCAGCTTAGGGACTAGCGCAAGTTGGAATGAGCAGTTCTTC

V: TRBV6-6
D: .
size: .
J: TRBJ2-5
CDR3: CASKGTGMRETQYF
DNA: TGTGCCAGCAAGGGTACAGGGATGAGAGAGACCCAGTACTTC

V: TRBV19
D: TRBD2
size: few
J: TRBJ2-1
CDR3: CASSPRTSGSSYNEQFF
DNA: TGTGCCAGTAGTCCCAGGACTAGCGGGAGCTCCTACAATGAGCAGTTCTTC

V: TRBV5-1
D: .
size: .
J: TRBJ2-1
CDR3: CASSFGQGWGNEQFF
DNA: TGCGCCAGCAGCTTTGGCCAGGGATGGGGCAATGAGCAGTTCTTC

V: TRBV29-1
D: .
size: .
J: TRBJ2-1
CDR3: CSVRVLAVGNEQFF
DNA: TGCAGCGTTAGAGTATTAGCGGTGGGGAATGAGCAGTTCTTC

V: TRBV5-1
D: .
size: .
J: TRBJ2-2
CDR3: CASSLDDTGELFF
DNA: TGCGCCAGCAGCTTGGACGACACCGGGGAGCTGTTTTTT

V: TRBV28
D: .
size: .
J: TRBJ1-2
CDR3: CASATPGVSGYTF
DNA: TGTGCCAGCGCCACCCCCGGGGTGAGTGGCTACACCTTC

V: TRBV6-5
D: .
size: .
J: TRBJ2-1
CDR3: CASSYVAAPTYNEQFF
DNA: TGTGCCAGCAGTTACGTAGCGGCCCCGACCTACAATGAGCAGTTCTTC

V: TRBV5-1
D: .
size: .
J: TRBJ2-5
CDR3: CASSLDSRETQYF
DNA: TGCGCCAGCAGCTTGGACAGCCGAGAGACCCAGTACTTC

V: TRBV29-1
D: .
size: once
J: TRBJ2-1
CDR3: CSVGRDFSYNEQFF
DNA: TGCAGCGTCGGACGCGATTTCTCCTACAATGAGCAGTTCTTC

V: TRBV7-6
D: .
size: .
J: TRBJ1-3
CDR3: CASSSGSGYPGNTIYF
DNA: TGTGCCAGCAGCTCAGGGTCAGGGTACCCTGGAAACACCATATATTTT

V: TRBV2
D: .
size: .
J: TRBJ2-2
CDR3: CASRTRSAGELFF
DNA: TGTGCCAGCAGAACGCGATCGGCCGGGGAGCTGTTTTTT

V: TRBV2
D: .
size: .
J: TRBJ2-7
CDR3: CASRGQPVAYEQYF
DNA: TGTGCCAGCAGAGGACAGCCGGTAGCCTACGAGCAGTACTTC

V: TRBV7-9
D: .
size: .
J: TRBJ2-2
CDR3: CASGRSGPRTGELFF
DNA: TGTGCCAGCGGCCGTAGCGGACCCCGCACCGGGGAGCTGTTTTTT

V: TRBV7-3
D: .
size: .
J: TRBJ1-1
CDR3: CASSLLSRGDTEAFF
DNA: TGTGCCAGCAGCTTACTTTCCAGAGGGGACACTGAAGCTTTCTTT

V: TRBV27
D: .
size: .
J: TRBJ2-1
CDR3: CASSQYGREQFF
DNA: TGTGCCAGCAGCCAATACGGCCGGGAGCAGTTCTTC

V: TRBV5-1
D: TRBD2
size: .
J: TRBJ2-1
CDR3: CASSNAGTSSTSQFF
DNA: TGCGCCAGCAGCAACGCCGGGACTAGCTCCACGAGTCAGTTCTTC

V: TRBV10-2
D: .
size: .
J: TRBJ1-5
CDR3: CASSEDGTRNQPQHF
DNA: TGCGCCAGCAGTGAGGATGGGACTCGAAATCAGCCCCAGCATTTT

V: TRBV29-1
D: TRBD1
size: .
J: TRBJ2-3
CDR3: CSVADGTASTDTQYF
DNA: TGCAGCGTGGCGGACGGGACAGCTAGCACAGATACGCAGTATTTT

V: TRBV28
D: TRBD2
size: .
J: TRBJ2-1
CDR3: CASSEISGRVGGSYNEQFF
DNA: TGTGCCAGCAGTGAAATAAGCGGGAGGGTCGGCGGGTCCTACAATGAGCAGTTCTTC

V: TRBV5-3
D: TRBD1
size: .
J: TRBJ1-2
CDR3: CASSLNRDRTYGYTF
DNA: TGTGCCAGCAGCTTGAATAGGGACAGGACGTATGGCTACACCTTC

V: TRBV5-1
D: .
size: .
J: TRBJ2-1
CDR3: CASSLEGAEQFF
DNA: TGCGCCAGCAGCTTGGAAGGGGCCGAGCAGTTCTTC

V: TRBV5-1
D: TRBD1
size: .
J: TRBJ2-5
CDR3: CASSFGTASETQYF
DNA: TGCGCCAGCAGCTTTGGGACAGCTTCGGAGACCCAGTACTTC

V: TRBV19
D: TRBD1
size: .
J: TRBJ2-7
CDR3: CASSARTGSYEQYF
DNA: TGTGCCAGTAGTGCCCGGACAGGTTCCTACGAGCAGTACTTC

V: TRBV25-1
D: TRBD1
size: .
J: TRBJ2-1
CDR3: CASSDPRGRVNEQFF
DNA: TGTGCCAGCAGTGACCCCAGGGGGCGCGTCAATGAGCAGTTCTTC

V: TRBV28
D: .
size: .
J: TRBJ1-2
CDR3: CASSLLGFSYGYTF
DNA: TGTGCCAGCAGTTTACTGGGGTTTTCCTATGGCTACACCTTC

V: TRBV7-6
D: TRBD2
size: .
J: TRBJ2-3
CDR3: CASSLVASGSDTQYF
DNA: TGTGCCAGCAGCTTAGTGGCTAGCGGGAGCGATACGCAGTATTTT

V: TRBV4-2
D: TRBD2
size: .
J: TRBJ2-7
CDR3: CASSQEPSGSPPYYEQYF
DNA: TGTGCCAGCAGCCAAGAGCCTAGCGGGAGCCCTCCCTACTACGAGCAGTACTTC

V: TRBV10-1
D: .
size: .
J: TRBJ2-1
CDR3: CASSYRVHNEQFF
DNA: TGCGCCAGCAGTTACAGGGTCCACAATGAGCAGTTCTTC

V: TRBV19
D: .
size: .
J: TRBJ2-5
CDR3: CASSISTARDQETQYF
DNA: TGTGCCAGTAGTATTTCGACAGCTCGCGACCAAGAGACCCAGTACTTC

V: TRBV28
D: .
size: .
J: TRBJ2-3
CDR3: CASTKQTDTQYF
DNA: TGTGCCAGCACCAAGCAGACAGATACGCAGTATTTT

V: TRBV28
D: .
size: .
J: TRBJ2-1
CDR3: CASSFGIADPYNEQFF
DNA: TGTGCCAGCAGTTTCGGGATAGCTGATCCCTACAATGAGCAGTTCTTC

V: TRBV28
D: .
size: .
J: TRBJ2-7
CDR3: CASGTGHHKYF
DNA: TGTGCCAGCGGCACGGGTCACCATAAGTACTTC

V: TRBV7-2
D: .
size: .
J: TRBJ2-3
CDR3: CASSLDTDTQYF
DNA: TGTGCCAGCAGCTTAGACACAGATACGCAGTATTTT

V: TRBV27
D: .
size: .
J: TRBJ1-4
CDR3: CASSLGHLNEKLFF
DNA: TGTGCCAGCAGTTTAGGGCACCTTAATGAAAAACTGTTTTTT

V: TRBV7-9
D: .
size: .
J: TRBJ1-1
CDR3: CASTENERGMNTEAFF
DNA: TGTGCCAGCACCGAAAACGAAAGAGGGATGAACACTGAAGCTTTCTTT

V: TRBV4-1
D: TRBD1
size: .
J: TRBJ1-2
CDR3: CASSQLLKTGGNYGYTF
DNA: TGCGCCAGCAGCCAACTTCTGAAGACAGGGGGAAACTATGGCTACACCTTC

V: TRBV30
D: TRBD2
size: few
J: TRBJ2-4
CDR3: CASQPGLAGGPQYF
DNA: TGTGCCTCCCAACCGGGACTAGCGGGAGGGCCTCAGTACTTC

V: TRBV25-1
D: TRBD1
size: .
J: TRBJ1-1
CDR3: CASSVTGADTEAFF
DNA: TGTGCCAGCAGTGTAACAGGGGCGGACACTGAAGCTTTCTTT

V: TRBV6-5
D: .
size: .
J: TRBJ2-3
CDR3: CASSYQAAADTQYF
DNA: TGTGCCAGCAGTTACCAGGCTGCGGCAGATACGCAGTATTTT

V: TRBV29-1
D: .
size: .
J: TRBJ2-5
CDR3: CSGGEETQYF
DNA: TGCAGTGGGGGCGAAGAGACCCAGTACTTC